Below, 17 T cell receptor beta chains from the same sample are listed, as sequenced in a study of cytomegalovirus exposure and HLA in healthy donors. 13 Jbeta primers and 60 Vbeta primers were used for the PCR. Only in-frame clones appear in the TCRdb table, and some are missing; sequencing was by immunoSEQ multiplex PCR. The sample gives over 150,000 clones, approximately 69% of which show up once; 2.1% is in the top ten. The sequenced sample was PBMCs. All receptors come from a man aged 25 to 45 in good health and CMV-seronegative.

This chain connects TRBV4-2 to TRBJ2-1, with 9 bases fitting TRBD2. Germline loops: CDR1 LGHNA, CDR2 YNFKEQ. The CDR3 loop spans 17 amino acids. V lost 0 bases to trimming and J lost 5 bases; unmatched junction nucleotides: 8. The CDR3 DNA is TGTGCCAGCAGCCAAGATGTGAGGACTAGCGTCGACAATGAGCAGTTCTTC. Its translation: CASSQDVRTSVDNEQFF.

The rearrangement joins TRBV28 to TRBJ2-2; 9 bases fit TRBD2. In germline, CDR1 is MDHEN, CDR2 SYDVKM. This CDR3 is built from 15 residues. With V trimmed by 4 bases and J by 3 bases, 3 bases remained unmatched. CDR3 sequence: CASSYSGGYTGELFF. CDR3 in DNA: TGTGCCAGCAGTTATAGCGGGGGATACACCGGGGAGCTGTTTTTT.

The genes are TRBV19 and TRBJ1-5, with D perhaps TRBD1 (5 bases). The CDR3 runs 14 residues. Germline CDR1 and CDR2: LNHDA and SQIVND (reference sequence). The ends were cut back, 0 bases at V and 5 bases at J, with 8 bases in the middle. The CDR3 region is CASSIEGPYQPQHF. The DNA of the CDR3 is TGTGCCAGTAGTATAGAGGGGCCCTATCAGCCCCAGCATTTT.

The chain combines TRBV7-6 with TRBJ2-3; the match to TRBD1 covers 7 bases. The CDR3 runs to 12 residues. Germline CDR1 and CDR2: SGHVS and FNYEAQ. V gave up 5 bases and J gave up 6 bases; unmatched junction bases: 2. CDR3 loop: CASSGTADTQYF. CDR3 sequence (DNA): TGTGCCAGCAGCGGGACAGCGGATACGCAGTATTTT.

The chain is built from TRBV7-6 and TRBJ2-5; TRBD1 might be the D (6 bases). This CDR3 comprises 15 residues. Trimming removed 0 bases from V and 4 bases from J, with 12 bases in between. Germline CDR1 and CDR2: SGHVS and FNYEAQ. The CDR3 DNA reads TGTGCCAGCAGCTTAGCAACAGGGAAACGAGAGACCCAGTACTTC. Residues: CASSLATGKRETQYF.

This clone showed up just a few times. This sequence joins TRBV18 and TRBJ1-1; 7 bases fit TRBD1. Germline CDR1 KGHSH, CDR2 LQKENI. The CDR3 length is 16 residues. V shed 2 bases, J shed 4 bases, and the junction held 10 bases outside the gene matches. Written as DNA, the CDR3 is TGTGCCAGCTCACCAGAAAATAGGGGACAGTTCACTGAAGCTTTCTTT. Protein sequence: CASSPENRGQFTEAFF.

The rearrangement uses TRBV28 and TRBJ2-1; possibly TRBD2 for D (5 bases). V lost 6 bases and J 0 bases, leaving 9 bases between the germline ends. Germline V gene sequence: CDR1 MDHEN, CDR2 SYDVKM. The CDR3 contains 14 residues. The CDR3 here is CASRPGNSYNEQFF. As DNA, the CDR3 is TGTGCCAGCAGACCGGGGAACTCCTACAATGAGCAGTTCTTC.

This clone was counted once. V usage is TRBV5-6 and J usage is TRBJ2-1, with 14 bases that match TRBD2. The CDR3 runs 18 residues. In germline, CDR1 is SGHDT, CDR2 YYEEEE. The ends lost 4 bases at V and 4 bases at J; junction bases unmatched: 10. The CDR3 DNA sequence: TGTGCCAGCAGCACCAGGAGACTAGCGGGGGGGTGGTACAATGAGCAGTTCTTC. It is translated as CASSTRRLAGGWYNEQFF.

The chain links TRBV27 to TRBJ2-7; tentatively, D is TRBD1 (5 bases). The CDR3 runs 13 residues. In germline, CDR1 is MNHEY, CDR2 SMNVEV (reference sequence). V gave up 5 bases and J gave up 6 bases, with 14 bases separating them. CDR3 nucleotides: TGTGCCAGCAGTCCCCGACGACAGCGCGAGCAGTACTTC. Its translation: CASSPRRQREQYF.

CDR3 sequence reads: CASSVGTSGGAWETQYF. DNA for the CDR3: TGTGCCAGCAGCGTAGGGACTAGCGGGGGGGCTTGGGAGACCCAGTACTTC. The V call is TRBV9, the J call TRBJ2-5; 15 bases fit TRBD2. CDR1 and CDR2 (germline): SGDLS, YYNGEE. This CDR3 is 17 amino acids long. Unmatched junction bases numbered 5, after V lost 0 bases and J lost 5 bases. Using reference TRBV9 and TRBJ2-5 for the parts outside the CDR3, the full variable domain is DSGVTQTPKHLITATGQRVTLRCSPRSGDLSVYWYQQSLDQGLQFLIQYYNGEERAKGNILERFSAQQFPDLHSELNLSSLELGDSALYFCASSVGTSGGAWETQYFGPGTRLLVL.

The genes are TRBV28 and TRBJ1-5; D ambiguous. Trimming shortened V by 6 bases and J by 5 bases, and 8 bases separated the two germline ends. Germline lookup yields CDR1 MDHEN and CDR2 SYDVKM. The CDR3 has 12 residues. The CDR3 DNA reads as TGTGCCAGCAGCCCCGCGGATCAGCCCCAGCATTTT. Amino acids: CASSPADQPQHF. The full variable domain, with the rest looked up from reference TRBV28 and TRBJ1-5, is DVKVTQSSRYLVKRTGEKVFLECVQDMDHENMFWYRQDPGLGLRLIYFSYDVKMKEKGDIPEGYSVSREKKERFSLILESASTNQTSMYLCASSPADQPQHFGDGTRLSIL.

The genes are TRBV28 and TRBJ2-3, with 10 bases fitting TRBD2. After removal of 6 bases from V and 2 bases from J, the junction contained 14 bases not matched to a gene. The CDR3 spans 18 residues. In germline, CDR1 is MDHEN, CDR2 SYDVKM. The CDR3 here is CASSSPGSAGGPTDTQYF. In DNA, the CDR3 is TGTGCCAGCAGCTCACCAGGGTCAGCGGGGGGGCCCACAGATACGCAGTATTTT. Filled out from reference TRBV28 and TRBJ2-3, the complete variable domain reads DVKVTQSSRYLVKRTGEKVFLECVQDMDHENMFWYRQDPGLGLRLIYFSYDVKMKEKGDIPEGYSVSREKKERFSLILESASTNQTSMYLCASSSPGSAGGPTDTQYFGPGTRLTVL.

There are a few counts of this clone. The rearrangement joins TRBV7-2 to TRBJ1-1; D call uncertain. V shed 1 base and J shed 10 bases, with 16 bases lying between them. Germline V gene sequence: CDR1 SGHTA, CDR2 FQGNSA. The CDR3 has 14 residues. For the CDR3, the DNA is TGTGCCAGCAGCTTAGATCAAGGAGGTCGCGCAGCTTTCTTT. As protein: CASSLDQGGRAAFF.

The chain is built from TRBV5-1 and TRBJ2-5; D possibly corresponds to TRBD1 (6 bases). The germline gives CDR1 SGHRS, CDR2 YFSETQ. The V gene lost 8 bases and the J gene lost 1 base, with 9 bases spanning the gap. The CDR3 runs 12 residues. In DNA, the CDR3 is TGCGCCAGTGAGGACAGCCAAGAGACCCAGTACTTC. Its protein product is CASEDSQETQYF.

The rearrangement links TRBV2 to TRBJ1-2; TRBD1 agrees at 7 bases. Germline assignment: CDR1 SNHLY and CDR2 FYNNEI. The CDR3 has 13 residues. Trimming took 6 bases from V and 2 from J; bases not matched to a gene: 3. This CDR3 is CASRGQKNYGYTF. In nucleotides, the CDR3 is TGTGCCAGCAGGGGACAGAAGAACTATGGCTACACCTTC. Based on the CDR3 plus reference TRBV2 and TRBJ1-2, the full variable domain is EPEVTQTPSHQVTQMGQEVILRCVPISNHLYFYWYRQILGQKVEFLVSFYNNEISEKSEIFDDQFSVERPDGSNFTLKIRSTKLEDSAMYFCASRGQKNYGYTFGSGTRLTVV.

V gene TRBV9 combines with J gene TRBJ2-7; possibly TRBD1 for D (5 bases). V lost 2 bases, J lost 0 bases, and 12 bases lay in between. CDR1 SGDLS and CDR2 YYNGEE come from the germline V gene. This CDR3 region has 15 residues. Here the CDR3 DNA reads TGTGCCAGCAGCGTTGACAGTAAAGTCTCCTACGAGCAGTACTTC. Encoded protein: CASSVDSKVSYEQYF.

About this clone itself: Other DNA sequences within the sample encode an identical CDR3. This rearrangement joins TRBV6-5 to TRBJ1-4; a possible D gene is TRBD1 (5 bases). This CDR3 is 12 amino acids long. CDR1 MNHEY and CDR2 SVGAGI come from the germline V gene. Trimming took 6 bases from V and 7 from J, leaving 9 bases between them. The CDR3 DNA reads as TGTGCCAGCAGGACCGGGGGTGAAAAACTGTTTTTT. Translating it yields CASRTGGEKLFF.